The 24 T cell receptor beta chains given below trace back to one sample, sequenced in a study of blood T cell repertoires in COVID-19. Some clones are missing from TCRdb's copy, which holds only in-frame ones; the method was immunoSEQ multiplex PCR. Of some 150,000 clones in the sample, around 86% are singletons; the top ten hold roughly 1.5%. The sequenced sample consisted of peripheral blood. The receptors were sampled from a human donor in a cohort sampled during active COVID-19.

The genes are TRBV6-5 and TRBJ2-7; 11 positions match TRBD2. From germline, CDR1 is MNHEY and CDR2 SVGAGI. CDR3 size: 15 residues. V lost 6 bases and J lost 0; bases outside the gene matches: 4. The CDR3 protein is CASSPGLAASYEQYF. CDR3 nucleotides: TGTGCCAGCAGCCCGGGACTAGCGGCCTCCTACGAGCAGTACTTC.

This clone was counted once. This chain links TRBV4-2 with TRBJ2-7, with 8 bases aligning to TRBD2. The CDR3 is made up of 15 amino acids. The germline V gene has CDR1 LGHNA and CDR2 YNFKEQ. Trimming at V came to 4 bases and at J to 2 bases, leaving 7 bases not matched to a gene. The DNA of the CDR3 is TGTGCCAGCAGCCCCTCAACTAGCGGCACCTACGAGCAGTACTTC. The encoded protein is CASSPSTSGTYEQYF.

This clone appeared once. This chain links TRBV10-3 with TRBJ2-3, with TRBD2 matching over 7 bases. The CDR3 loop spans 14 amino acids. Germline lookup yields CDR1 ENHRY and CDR2 SYGVKD. Germline trimming cut 4 bases from V and 6 bases from J; bases unmatched to any gene: 7. CDR3 nucleotides: TGTGCCATCAGTGGGGGCGGGAGCGGCGATACGCAGTATTTT. Translation: CAISGGGSGDTQYF.

There are many counts of this clone. This chain joins TRBV7-9 and TRBJ2-2, with D possibly matching TRBD2 (6 bases). Trimming pared 3 bases from V and 5 bases from J, leaving 13 bases between. Germline CDR1 SEHNR, CDR2 FQNEAQ (reference sequence). The CDR3 length is 15 residues. The CDR3 sequence is CASSLRGASTGELFF. CDR3 bases: TGTGCCAGCAGCTTGCGCGGGGCCAGTACCGGGGAGCTGTTTTTT.

The chain couples TRBV7-9 to TRBJ2-7; D is unclear. CDR1 and CDR2 from the germline V gene are SEHNR and FQNEAQ (reference sequence). This CDR3 is 11 amino acids long. V shed 3 bases and J shed 6 bases, with 6 bases lying between them. The CDR3 DNA sequence: TGTGCCAGCAGCTTCGCTAGCGAGCAGTACTTC. As protein: CASSFASEQYF.

This rearrangement joins TRBV4-3 to TRBJ2-3; 10 bases map to TRBD2. Trimming cost V 2 bases and J 6 bases; bases outside gene matches: 8. The CDR3 covers 16 residues. Germline V gives CDR1 LGHNA, CDR2 YSLEER. CDR3 in DNA: TGCGCCAGCAGCCAATCTAGCGGGGGAGGGGGGGATACGCAGTATTTT. It translates to CASSQSSGGGGDTQYF.

The sample holds a few counts of this clone. J is TRBJ1-1 and V is TRBV18, with 7 bases matching TRBD1. The V gene end was trimmed by 6 bases and the J gene end by 0 bases; junction bases not matched to a gene: 10. This CDR3 has 16 amino acids. CDR1 is KGHSH, CDR2 LQKENI, per germline. The CDR3 loop reads CASSQGTGQMNTEAFF. The CDR3, as DNA: TGTGCCAGCTCGCAGGGCACGGGACAGATGAACACTGAAGCTTTCTTT. Together with reference TRBV18 and TRBJ1-1, the CDR3 gives the full variable domain: NAGVMQNPRHLVRRRGQEARLRCSPMKGHSHVYWYRQLPEEGLKFMVYLQKENIIDESGMPKERFSAEFPKEGPSILRIQQVVRGDSAAYFCASSQGTGQMNTEAFFGQGTRLTVV.

The chain uses TRBV27 and TRBJ2-7, with 7 bases fitting TRBD1. This CDR3 comprises 16 residues. Unmatched junction bases numbered 12, after V lost 4 bases and J lost 3 bases. Germline CDR1 and CDR2: MNHEY and SMNVEV (reference sequence). CDR3 residues: CASSSRSPGQFYEQYF. Written as DNA, the CDR3 is TGTGCCAGCAGTTCTAGAAGCCCGGGACAGTTCTACGAGCAGTACTTC.

This chain connects TRBV6-1 to TRBJ1-2, with 7 bases aligning to TRBD1. This CDR3 comprises 15 residues. The germline V gene has CDR1 MNHNS and CDR2 SASEGT. V was clipped by 1 base and J by 8 bases; unmatched bases: 10. CDR3: CASSEELSTGRGYTF. CDR3 bases: TGTGCCAGCAGTGAAGAACTCTCGACAGGGCGAGGCTACACCTTC.

This rearrangement joins TRBV14 to TRBJ2-5, with a weak D call TRBD2 (5 bases). Germline loops: CDR1 SGHDN, CDR2 FVKESK. Trimming took off 4 bases at V and 4 bases at J, with 10 bases between the two ends. The CDR3 covers 13 residues. CDR3 residues: CASSPRDRETQYF. The CDR3 DNA reads TGTGCCAGCAGCCCACGGGATAGAGAGACCCAGTACTTC.

The chain employs TRBV4-2 and TRBJ1-1; the D gene is possibly TRBD1 (6 bases). The CDR3 spans 15 residues. Trimming removed 2 bases from V and 4 bases from J, with 14 bases in between. CDR1 and CDR2 (germline): LGHNA, YNFKEQ. The CDR3 DNA is TGTGCCAGCAGCCAATCGTCCGGGACAATCACTGAAGCTTTCTTT. Protein product: CASSQSSGTITEAFF.

The rearrangement uses TRBV2 and TRBJ1-1; D perhaps matches TRBD1 (5 bases). CDR1 is SNHLY and CDR2 is FYNNEI in the germline V gene. V shed 3 bases and J shed 0 bases, with 5 bases lying between them. The CDR3 runs 13 residues. The CDR3 spells CASSDRVNTEAFF. As DNA, the CDR3 is TGTGCCAGCAGTGACAGGGTGAACACTGAAGCTTTCTTT.

V and J are TRBV5-1 and TRBJ1-5, with 8 bases fitting TRBD1. Germline loops: CDR1 SGHRS, CDR2 YFSETQ. The CDR3 sequence is 14 residues long. The V segment lost 2 bases and the J segment 6 bases; nucleotides outside the gene matches: 4. CDR3 loop: CASSLDRGSQPQHF. CDR3 coding DNA: TGCGCCAGCAGCTTAGACAGGGGTAGTCAGCCCCAGCATTTT. The full variable domain, its missing parts supplied by reference TRBV5-1 and TRBJ1-5, is KAGVTQTPRYLIKTRGQQVTLSCSPISGHRSVSWYQQTPGQGLQFLFEYFSETQRNKGNFPGRFSGRQFSNSRSEMNVSTLELGDSALYLCASSLDRGSQPQHFGDGTRLSIL.

This chain joins TRBV7-9 and TRBJ2-7; 12 nucleotides agree with TRBD2. This CDR3 has 14 amino acids. Germline assignment: CDR1 SEHNR and CDR2 FQNEAQ (reference sequence). V trimming: 1 base; J trimming: 6 bases; junction bases outside the gene matches: 1. The CDR3 coding sequence is TGTGCCAGCAGCTTAGGGGGACTAGCGGGCGAGCAGTACTTC. It codes for CASSLGGLAGEQYF.

This clone has ten or more counts. The J gene is TRBJ2-2, the V gene TRBV10-2; 7 bases match TRBD2. CDR1 WSHSY and CDR2 SAAADI come from the germline V gene. J lost 6 bases, V lost 7 bases, and 5 bases had no gene match. This CDR3 region has 13 residues. CDR3 DNA: TGCGCCAGCATCGAGGGAGGGTCCGGGGAGCTGTTTTTT. Translating gives CASIEGGSGELFF.

V and J are TRBV9 and TRBJ1-2; maybe TRBD1 (6 bases). The CDR3 is made up of 15 amino acids. Deletions cut 3 bases from V and 4 bases from J, with 16 bases between. Germline V gives CDR1 SGDLS, CDR2 YYNGEE. In nucleotides, the CDR3 is TGTGCCAGCAGCGGTTACCTCGGGGGGCCCTATGGCTACACCTTC. Translation: CASSGYLGGPYGYTF. Full variable domain (remainder filled in from reference TRBV9 and TRBJ1-2): DSGVTQTPKHLITATGQRVTLRCSPRSGDLSVYWYQQSLDQGLQFLIQYYNGEERAKGNILERFSAQQFPDLHSELNLSSLELGDSALYFCASSGYLGGPYGYTFGSGTRLTVV.

V and J are TRBV29-1 and TRBJ1-1; a weak D match, TRBD1 (6 bases). The germline gives CDR1 SQVTM, CDR2 ANQGSEA. V gave up 6 bases and J gave up 4 bases, with 9 bases separating them. This CDR3 comprises 11 residues. The chain's CDR3 is CSVGGVTEAFF. The CDR3, as DNA: TGCAGCGTAGGGGGGGTCACTGAAGCTTTCTTT.

The chain combines TRBV10-3 with TRBJ1-6; 9 bases agree with TRBD1. CDR3 size: 15 residues. V dropped 2 bases and J dropped 9; count of bases not matched to a gene: 5. Germline V CDR1 and CDR2: ENHRY, SYGVKD. The CDR3 is CAISERGTGSSPLHF. The CDR3 DNA reads as TGTGCCATCAGTGAGCGGGGGACAGGGAGTTCACCCCTCCACTTT.

The chain combines TRBV20-1 with TRBJ2-2; TRBD1 is a possible D gene (5 bases). This CDR3 comprises 14 residues. Per the germline V gene, CDR1 is DFQATT and CDR2 is SNEGSKA (reference sequence). Trimming shortened V by 3 bases and J by 1 base, and 9 bases separated the two germline ends. The CDR3: CSASRGGNTGELFF. The CDR3 DNA sequence: TGCAGTGCTAGTAGGGGCGGGAACACCGGGGAGCTGTTTTTT.

The V call is TRBV6-6, the J call TRBJ1-5; D perhaps matches TRBD1 (6 bases). The V end was cut by 5 bases, the J end by 1 base, with 18 bases between. Germline V gene sequence: CDR1 MNHNY, CDR2 SVGAGI (reference sequence). CDR3 length: 17 amino acids. The CDR3 spells CASSRRQAGASNQPQHF. The CDR3 DNA reads as TGTGCCAGCAGTCGGAGGCAGGCGGGGGCGAGCAATCAGCCCCAGCATTTT.

This chain links TRBV7-8 with TRBJ1-1; D perhaps matches TRBD1 (5 bases). Germline values: CDR1 SGHVS, CDR2 FQNEAQ. Between the trimmed V and J ends, which lost 7 bases and 0 bases, there was a span of 12 bases. The CDR3 is 14 residues long. For the CDR3, the DNA is TGTGCCAGCAACAATGGGGCCGTGAACACTGAAGCTTTCTTT. This translates into CASNNGAVNTEAFF.

This clone was seen once. The junction and the germline gene differ at one end; a read error may be behind it. The chain has TRBV5-1 and TRBJ1-2; the match to TRBD1 covers 9 bases. The germline V gene encodes CDR1 SGHRS and CDR2 YFSETQ. This CDR3 region has 14 residues. CDR3: CASSLDRGIYGYTF. CDR3 coding DNA: TGCGCCAGCAGTTTGGACAGGGGCATCTATGGCTACACCTTC.

The chain links TRBV28 to TRBJ2-2, with TRBD2 matching 10 bases. The CDR3 sequence is 16 residues long. V was pared by 6 bases and J by 6 bases, with 10 bases of the junction left unmatched. Germline assignment: CDR1 MDHEN and CDR2 SYDVKM. The CDR3 reads CASSPALAGVAGELFF. The DNA of the CDR3 is TGTGCCAGCAGCCCCGCCCTAGCGGGAGTGGCCGGGGAGCTGTTTTTT.

In its sample, this clone was seen a few times. The V and J genes are TRBV18 and TRBJ1-2; D unresolved. Trimming removed 5 bases from V and 0 bases from J, with 10 bases in between. Germline lookup yields CDR1 KGHSH and CDR2 LQKENI. The CDR3 contains 14 residues. The CDR3 DNA follows: TGTGCCAGCTCAAAAGACGGAGCTAACTATGGCTACACCTTC. This sequence encodes CASSKDGANYGYTF.